This T cell receptor beta chain was sequenced during a study of blood T cells in healthy people across ages. The V end was cut by 0 bases, the J end by 2 bases, with 10 bases between. The CDR3 covers 15 residues. The V gene's germline CDR1 is SGHRS and CDR2 YFSETQ. Study-level results: A strong correlation was found between TCR beta diversity and the percentage of naive T cells.

Points on this clonotype: As yet, its antigen is unknown.

The use of a sample-barcoded 5' primer and a J-beta primer mix characterized a second PCR of 7 to 11 cycles. TCRdb ran MiXCR on the 5' RACE reads and lists one entry per CDR3 protein. The sample shows about 570,000 distinct CDR3 sequences, 27% of them seen only once. This sample was also put to use in a study of T cells of mothers and their children.

Input material: blood. The sequence was collected from a boy under 10 years old in good health. This chain joins TRBV5-1 and TRBJ2-3; TRBD2 is a possible D gene (5 bases). This CDR3 is CASSLGGQTTDTQYF. The CDR3 DNA is TGCGCCAGCAGCTTGGGAGGGCAGACCACAGATACGCAGTATTTT. Based on the CDR3 plus reference TRBV5-1 and TRBJ2-3, the full variable domain is KAGVTQTPRYLIKTRGQQVTLSCSPISGHRSVSWYQQTPGQGLQFLFEYFSETQRNKGNFPGRFSGRQFSNSRSEMNVSTLELGDSALYLCASSLGGQTTDTQYFGPGTRLTVL.